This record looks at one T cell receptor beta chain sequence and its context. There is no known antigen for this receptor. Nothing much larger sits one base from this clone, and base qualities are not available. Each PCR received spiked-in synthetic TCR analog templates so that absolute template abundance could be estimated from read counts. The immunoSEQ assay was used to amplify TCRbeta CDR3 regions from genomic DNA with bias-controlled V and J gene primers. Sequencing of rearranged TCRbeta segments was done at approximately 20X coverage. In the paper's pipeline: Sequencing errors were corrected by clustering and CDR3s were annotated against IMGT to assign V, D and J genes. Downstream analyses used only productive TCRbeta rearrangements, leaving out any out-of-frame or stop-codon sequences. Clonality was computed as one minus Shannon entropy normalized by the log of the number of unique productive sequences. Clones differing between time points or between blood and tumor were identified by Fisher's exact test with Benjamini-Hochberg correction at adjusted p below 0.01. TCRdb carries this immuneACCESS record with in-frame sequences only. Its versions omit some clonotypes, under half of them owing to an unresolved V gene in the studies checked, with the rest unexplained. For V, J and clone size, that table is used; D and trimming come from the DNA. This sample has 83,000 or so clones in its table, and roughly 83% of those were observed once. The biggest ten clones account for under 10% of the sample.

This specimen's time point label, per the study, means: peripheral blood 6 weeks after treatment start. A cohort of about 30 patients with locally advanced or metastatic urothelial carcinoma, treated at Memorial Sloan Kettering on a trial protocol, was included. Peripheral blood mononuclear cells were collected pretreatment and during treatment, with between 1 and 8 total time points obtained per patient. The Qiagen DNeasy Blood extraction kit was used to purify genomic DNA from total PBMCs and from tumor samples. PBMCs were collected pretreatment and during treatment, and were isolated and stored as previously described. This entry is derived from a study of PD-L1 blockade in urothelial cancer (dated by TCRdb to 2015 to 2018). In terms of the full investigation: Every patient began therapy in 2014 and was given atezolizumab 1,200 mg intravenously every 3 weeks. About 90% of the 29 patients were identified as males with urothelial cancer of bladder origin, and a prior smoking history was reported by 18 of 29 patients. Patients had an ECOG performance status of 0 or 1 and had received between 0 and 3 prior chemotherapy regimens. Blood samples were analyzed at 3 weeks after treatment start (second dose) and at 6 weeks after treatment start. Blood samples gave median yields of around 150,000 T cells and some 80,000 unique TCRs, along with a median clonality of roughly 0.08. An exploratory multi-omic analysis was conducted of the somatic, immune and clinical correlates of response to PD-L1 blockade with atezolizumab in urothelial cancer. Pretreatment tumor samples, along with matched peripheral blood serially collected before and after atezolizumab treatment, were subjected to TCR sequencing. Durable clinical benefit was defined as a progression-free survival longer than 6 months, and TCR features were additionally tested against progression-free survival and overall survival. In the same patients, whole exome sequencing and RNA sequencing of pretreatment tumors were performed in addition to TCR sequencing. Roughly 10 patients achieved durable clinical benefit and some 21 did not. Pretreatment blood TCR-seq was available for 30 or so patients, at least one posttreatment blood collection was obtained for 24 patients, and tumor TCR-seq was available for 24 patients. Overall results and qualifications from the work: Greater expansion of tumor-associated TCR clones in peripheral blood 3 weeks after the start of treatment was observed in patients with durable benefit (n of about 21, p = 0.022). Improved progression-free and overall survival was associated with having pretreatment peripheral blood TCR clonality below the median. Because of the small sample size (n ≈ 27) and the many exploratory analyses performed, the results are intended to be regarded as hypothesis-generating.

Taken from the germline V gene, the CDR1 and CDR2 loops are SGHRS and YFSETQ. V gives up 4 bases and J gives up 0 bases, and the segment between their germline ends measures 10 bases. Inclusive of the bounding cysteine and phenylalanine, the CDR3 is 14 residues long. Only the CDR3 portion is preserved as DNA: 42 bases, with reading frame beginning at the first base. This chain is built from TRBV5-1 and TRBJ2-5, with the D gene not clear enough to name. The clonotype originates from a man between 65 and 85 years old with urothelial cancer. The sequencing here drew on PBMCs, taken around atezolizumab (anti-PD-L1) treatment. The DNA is TGCGCCAGCAGCGATGACATTAACCAAGAGACCCAGTACTTC. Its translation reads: CASSDDINQETQYF. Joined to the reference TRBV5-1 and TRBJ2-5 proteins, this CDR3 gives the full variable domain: KAGVTQTPRYLIKTRGQQVTLSCSPISGHRSVSWYQQTPGQGLQFLFEYFSETQRNKGNFPGRFSGRQFSNSRSEMNVSTLELGDSALYLCASSDDINQETQYFGPGTRLLVL.